This T cell receptor beta chain was identified in a study of shared clonotypes between healthy human individuals. The trim removed 4 bases at V and 0 bases at J, leaving 6 bases unmatched. This CDR3 spans 16 amino acids. From germline, CDR1 is SGHDT and CDR2 YYEEEE. Those who donated, Caucasian adults without exception, all lived in Nashville, Tennessee. When samples were unsorted, tens of millions of PBMCs were used for genomic DNA. The data were produced by immunoSEQ multiplex PCR, yet TCRdb's version contains in-frame clones alone and is incomplete. This sample has roughly 450,000 clones, with more than 65% found just once.

Sequenced input: PBMCs. The chain uses TRBV5-6 and TRBJ1-2; 10 bases fit TRBD1. This sequence was found in a woman between 40 and 55 years old in good health. Some clones in this sample may be carry-over from other donors' samples. CDR3 in DNA: TGTGCCAGCAGCGGGGGGACAGGGGCATCTAACTATGGCTACACCTTC. Amino acid sequence: CASSGGTGASNYGYTF.